A selection of T cell receptor beta chains follows, all from one sample in a study of a mutant IDH1 vaccine in newly diagnosed glioma. What these receptors recognize is not known. Libraries were prepared by immunoSEQ multiplex PCR; TCRdb keeps only in-frame clonotypes and omits some of them. The sample lists tens of thousands of clones; around 84% were seen once. Here the sequenced sample was PBMCs, taken from a glioma patient whose treatment included an IDH1 peptide vaccine. These receptors were taken from a woman between 50 and 59 years old with glioma. Both conserved end residues are part of each CDR3. The order of the fields is J gene, clone size, V gene, D gene, CDR3 protein, CDR3 DNA. D genes are given only for firm matches. Size is stated for part of the rows, as once, few or many counts, or as a class when the clone is expanded.

TRBJ1-3 | - | TRBV6-5 | - | CASSYSVGSGNTIYF | TGTGCCAGCAGTTACTCTGTGGGCTCTGGAAACACCATATATTTT
TRBJ2-1 | - | TRBV19 | TRBD2 | CASSIAFSGGYNEQFF | TGTGCCAGTAGTATTGCATTTAGCGGGGGATACAATGAGCAGTTCTTC
TRBJ1-2 | - | TRBV5-4 | TRBD1 | CASSSGQGAVGYTF | TGTGCCAGCAGCTCAGGACAGGGGGCGGTTGGCTACACCTTC
TRBJ1-4 | - | TRBV6-5 | - | CASSPVLPINEKLFF | TGTGCCAGCAGCCCTGTCCTGCCGATTAATGAAAAACTGTTTTTT
TRBJ2-7 | - | TRBV7-2 | TRBD2 | CASSLAGLAGDEQYF | TGTGCCAGCAGCTTAGCGGGACTAGCGGGGGACGAGCAGTACTTC
TRBJ1-3 | - | TRBV5-6 | - | CASNPAQGQGSGNTIYF | TGTGCCAGCAATCCCGCCCAGGGCCAGGGATCTGGAAACACCATATATTTT
TRBJ2-1 | once | TRBV5-1 | TRBD2 | CASSQRTSARTYEQFF | TGCGCCAGCAGCCAGCGGACTAGCGCTAGGACCTATGAGCAGTTCTTC
TRBJ1-5 | - | TRBV27 | - | CASSRDKGSNQPQHF | TGTGCCAGCAGCCGTGACAAGGGTAGCAATCAGCCCCAGCATTTT
TRBJ1-1 | few | TRBV29-1 | TRBD1 | CSVGQANTEAFF | TGCAGCGTGGGACAGGCGAACACTGAAGCTTTCTTT
TRBJ1-2 | - | TRBV6-1 | - | CAINRDGGFDYGYTF | TGTGCCATCAACCGGGACGGAGGCTTTGACTATGGCTACACCTTC
TRBJ2-1 | - | TRBV28 | - | CASRGRVYNEQFF | TGTGCCAGCCGGGGCAGGGTCTACAATGAGCAGTTCTTC
TRBJ2-5 | - | TRBV9 | - | CASSVGGGSLETQYF | TGTGCCAGCAGCGTAGGTGGCGGATCATTAGAGACCCAGTACTTC
TRBJ1-1 | once | TRBV7-2 | TRBD1 | CASSGQEGYKAFF | TGTGCCAGCAGCGGACAGGAAGGCTACAAAGCTTTCTTT
TRBJ2-7 | few | TRBV4-1 | TRBD1 | CASSAQGALSEQYF | TGCGCCAGCAGCGCCCAGGGGGCGTTAAGCGAGCAGTACTTC
TRBJ2-2 | - | TRBV19 | TRBD1 | CASSMRDRVGELFF | TGTGCCAGTAGTATGCGGGACAGGGTGGGGGAGCTGTTTTTT
TRBJ1-2 | - | TRBV15 | - | CATSREGLGYGYTF | TGTGCCACCAGCAGAGAGGGCCTCGGCTATGGCTACACCTTC
TRBJ1-5 | - | TRBV6-1 | - | CATGGGGRNQPQHF | TGTGCCACCGGGGGGGGCGGGCGCAATCAGCCCCAGCATTTT
TRBJ1-1 | once | TRBV6-4 | - | CASSAHSGQRNTEAFF | TGTGCCAGCAGTGCTCATTCAGGACAGAGGAACACTGAAGCTTTCTTT
TRBJ2-7 | - | TRBV5-1 | TRBD2 | CASSREEGTFPYEQYF | TGCGCCAGCAGTCGGGAGGAGGGGACCTTCCCCTACGAGCAGTACTTC
TRBJ2-7 | - | TRBV6-5 | - | CASTRGNEQYF | TGTGCCAGCACTCGGGGGAACGAGCAGTACTTC
TRBJ2-1 | - | TRBV29-1 | - | CSVDYGGSNNEQFF | TGCAGCGTTGATTATGGGGGATCGAACAATGAGCAGTTCTTC
TRBJ2-5 | - | TRBV9 | - | CASSAGPIQTQYF | TGTGCCAGCAGCGCCGGACCTATACAGACCCAGTACTTC
TRBJ1-2 | - | TRBV5-5 | TRBD1 | CASSLRTGGGGYTF | TGTGCCAGCAGCTTGCGGACAGGGGGCGGTGGCTACACCTTC
TRBJ2-7 | once | TRBV6-1 | TRBD2 | CASSPTSGATYEQYF | TGTGCCAGCAGTCCTACTAGCGGGGCTACCTACGAGCAGTACTTC
TRBJ2-5 | once | TRBV5-1 | TRBD2 | CASTSGQETQYF | TGCGCCAGCACTAGCGGCCAAGAGACCCAGTACTTC
TRBJ1-4 | - | TRBV10-3 | - | CATRRDLNEKLFF | TGTGCCACACGGAGGGACTTAAATGAAAAACTGTTTTTT
TRBJ2-7 | - | TRBV9 | TRBD1 | CASSYSDRGKYEQYF | TGTGCCAGCAGCTACTCGGACAGGGGAAAGTACGAGCAGTACTTC
TRBJ1-2 | - | TRBV7-9 | - | CASSVDSRAHGYTF | TGTGCCAGCAGCGTAGATTCAAGGGCCCATGGCTACACCTTC
TRBJ1-1 | - | TRBV5-5 | - | CASSFQGVTNTEAFF | TGTGCCAGCAGCTTTCAAGGGGTAACTAACACTGAAGCTTTCTTT
TRBJ2-7 | - | TRBV28 | TRBD1 | CASSPVTGGGYEQYF | TGTGCCAGCAGTCCCGTCACAGGGGGCGGGTACGAGCAGTACTTC
TRBJ1-1 | - | TRBV6-1 | TRBD1 | CASSGTGTVNTEAFF | TGTGCCAGCAGTGGAACCGGGACAGTTAACACTGAAGCTTTCTTT
TRBJ1-2 | - | TRBV7-8 | - | CASSSPYRKGYTF | TGTGCCAGCAGCTCCCCTTATAGAAAGGGCTACACCTTC
TRBJ2-1 | - | TRBV7-2 | TRBD2 | CASSGRGAGGPGYNEQFF | TGTGCCAGCAGCGGCCGAGGAGCGGGGGGGCCGGGCTACAATGAGCAGTTCTTC
TRBJ1-2 | - | TRBV28 | - | CASGLPPNYGYTF | TGTGCCAGCGGACTACCTCCTAACTATGGCTACACCTTC
TRBJ2-7 | few | TRBV4-3 | TRBD2 | CASSQDPGTNYEQYF | TGCGCCAGCAGCCAAGATCCCGGGACTAACTACGAGCAGTACTTC
TRBJ2-2 | - | TRBV15 | - | CATSRAKGGPGELFF | TGTGCCACCAGCAGAGCGAAAGGGGGACCCGGGGAGCTGTTTTTT
TRBJ1-3 | once | TRBV5-6 | TRBD1 | CASTPGRTGGNPGNTIYF | TGTGCCAGCACCCCCGGTAGGACAGGGGGCAATCCTGGAAACACCATATATTTT
TRBJ2-2 | - | TRBV5-4 | - | CASSLVGISTGELFF | TGTGCCAGCAGCTTGGTAGGGATTAGCACCGGGGAGCTGTTTTTT
TRBJ1-6 | once | TRBV7-9 | - | CASSQKGDPPLHF | TGTGCCAGCAGTCAGAAAGGGGACCCACCCCTCCACTTT
TRBJ2-7 | - | TRBV11-1 | - | CASSLADAGPYEQYF | TGTGCCAGCAGCTTAGCGGATGCGGGCCCCTACGAGCAGTACTTC
TRBJ1-4 | - | TRBV21-1 | - | CASSKPGDRVDEKLFF | TGTGCCAGCAGCAAACCGGGGGACAGGGTGGATGAAAAACTGTTTTTT
TRBJ2-6 | once | TRBV4-3 | TRBD1 | CASSQEGTGRSGANVLTF | TGCGCCAGCAGCCAAGAGGGGACAGGGAGGTCCGGGGCCAACGTCCTGACTTTC